This TCR beta chain was sequenced during a study of blood T cells in healthy people across ages. With a J-beta primer mix and a sample-barcoded 5' primer, a second PCR ran about 6 to 11 cycles. TCRdb called the 5' RACE reads again in MiXCR, with one record for every CDR3 protein. The sample consists of approximately 800,000 distinct CDR3 sequences, roughly 64% of them appearing once. This CDR3 is built from 18 residues. V shed 1 base, J shed 2 bases, and the junction held 9 bases outside the gene matches. Germline V lookup: CDR1 SGHTA, CDR2 FQGNSA. The chain has TRBV7-2 and TRBJ1-2, with 11 bases aligning to TRBD1. This TCR was recovered from a man aged 30-40 years in good health. Material: blood. CDR3 protein: CTSSLGPGQGGRNYGYTF. CDR3 DNA: TGTACCAGCAGCTTAGGACCGGGACAGGGGGGTAGGAACTATGGCTACACCTTC.